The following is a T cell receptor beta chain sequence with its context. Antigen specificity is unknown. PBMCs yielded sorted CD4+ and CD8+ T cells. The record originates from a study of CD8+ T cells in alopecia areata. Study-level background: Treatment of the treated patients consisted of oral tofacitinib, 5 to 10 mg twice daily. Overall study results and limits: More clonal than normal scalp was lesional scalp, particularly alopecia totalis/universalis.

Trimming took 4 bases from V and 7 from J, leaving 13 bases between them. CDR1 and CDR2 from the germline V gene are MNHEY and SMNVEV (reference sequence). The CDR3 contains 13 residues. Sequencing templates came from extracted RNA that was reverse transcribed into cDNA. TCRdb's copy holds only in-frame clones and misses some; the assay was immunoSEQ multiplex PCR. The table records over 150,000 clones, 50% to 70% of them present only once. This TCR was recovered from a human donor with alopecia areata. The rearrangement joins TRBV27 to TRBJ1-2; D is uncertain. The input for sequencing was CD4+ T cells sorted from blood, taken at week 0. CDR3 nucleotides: TGTGCCAGCAGTTCCTTCGACCGGGGTGGCTACACCTTC. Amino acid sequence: CASSSFDRGGYTF.